The rows below give T cell receptor beta chains drawn from one sample of a study of glioma-infiltrating T cells after dendritic cell vaccination. The data were produced by immunoSEQ multiplex PCR, yet TCRdb's version contains in-frame clones alone and is incomplete. The table records about 92,000 clones, approximately 84% of them present only once. This specimen was blood, taken before dendritic cell vaccination. The receptors shown here come from a human donor with glioblastoma. Both conserved end residues are part of each CDR3. The D gene is left open where the match is weak. Clone size is shown for a subset of rows, as once, few, many or a class of expanded clone.

d_call: TRBD2
j_call: TRBJ2-3
clone_size: .
v_call: TRBV6-4
cdr3_nt: TGTGCCAGCAGTCCCGCGGGAGAGGAAACAGATACGCAGTATTTT
cdr3_aa: CASSPAGEETDTQYF

d_call: TRBD1
j_call: TRBJ2-7
clone_size: .
v_call: TRBV4-1
cdr3_nt: TGCGCCAGCAGCCCCAGACAGGGATTATACGAGCAGTACTTC
cdr3_aa: CASSPRQGLYEQYF

d_call: .
j_call: TRBJ2-6
clone_size: once
v_call: TRBV6-4
cdr3_nt: TGTGCCAGCAGTGACTACTCCGGGGCCAACGTCCTGACTTTC
cdr3_aa: CASSDYSGANVLTF

d_call: .
j_call: TRBJ2-2
clone_size: .
v_call: TRBV27
cdr3_nt: TGTGCCAGCAGTCCCGCGGGACGCGCGAACACCGGGGAGCTGTTTTTT
cdr3_aa: CASSPAGRANTGELFF

d_call: .
j_call: TRBJ1-2
clone_size: once
v_call: TRBV28
cdr3_nt: TGTGCCAGCAGTCCAGGGAGGAGCCTTAATGGCTACACCTTC
cdr3_aa: CASSPGRSLNGYTF

d_call: .
j_call: TRBJ1-2
clone_size: .
v_call: TRBV15
cdr3_nt: TGTGCCACCAGCCAAACAGGGTTCACCTATGGCTACACCTTC
cdr3_aa: CATSQTGFTYGYTF

d_call: TRBD2
j_call: TRBJ2-7
clone_size: .
v_call: TRBV7-6
cdr3_nt: TGTGCCAGCAGCTTAGCGCGGACTAGCGGGTCCTACGAGCAGTACTTC
cdr3_aa: CASSLARTSGSYEQYF

d_call: .
j_call: TRBJ1-5
clone_size: .
v_call: TRBV30
cdr3_nt: TGTGCCTGGAGTGCTCTGACAGGTCTGGGGAATCAGCCCCAGCATTTT
cdr3_aa: CAWSALTGLGNQPQHF

d_call: .
j_call: TRBJ2-7
clone_size: .
v_call: TRBV7-2
cdr3_nt: TGTGCCAGCAGCTTACGAGGCTGGACCTACGAGCAGTACTTC
cdr3_aa: CASSLRGWTYEQYF

d_call: TRBD1
j_call: TRBJ1-2
clone_size: .
v_call: TRBV10-2
cdr3_nt: TGCGCCAGCAGGGAACAGGGGACTAACTATGGCTACACCTTC
cdr3_aa: CASREQGTNYGYTF

d_call: .
j_call: TRBJ1-5
clone_size: .
v_call: TRBV19
cdr3_nt: TGTGCCAGTTTACAGGAGGGTACCAATCAGCCCCAGCATTTT
cdr3_aa: CASLQEGTNQPQHF

d_call: .
j_call: TRBJ1-2
clone_size: .
v_call: TRBV27
cdr3_nt: TGTGCCAGCAGCCAGGGCTATGGCTACACCTTC
cdr3_aa: CASSQGYGYTF

d_call: .
j_call: TRBJ2-4
clone_size: .
v_call: TRBV19
cdr3_nt: TGTGCCAGTAGGGGGCCTTCGATTAACATTCAGTACTTC
cdr3_aa: CASRGPSINIQYF

d_call: TRBD2
j_call: TRBJ2-1
clone_size: .
v_call: TRBV7-8
cdr3_nt: TGTGCCAGCAGCACCGGACCTAGCGGGGGGTTCTACAATGAGCAGTTCTTC
cdr3_aa: CASSTGPSGGFYNEQFF

d_call: TRBD1
j_call: TRBJ2-7
clone_size: .
v_call: TRBV7-6
cdr3_nt: TGTGCCAGCAGCACCCGACAGGGCGCCTACGAGCAGTACTTC
cdr3_aa: CASSTRQGAYEQYF

d_call: TRBD1
j_call: TRBJ2-7
clone_size: .
v_call: TRBV6-1
cdr3_nt: TGTGCCAGCAGTGTAAGAAGGGGGCCCGAGGTCGAGCAGTACTTC
cdr3_aa: CASSVRRGPEVEQYF

d_call: TRBD1
j_call: TRBJ1-2
clone_size: .
v_call: TRBV4-1
cdr3_nt: TGCGCCAGCAGCAAAAGGGACAGAGACTATGGCTACACCTTC
cdr3_aa: CASSKRDRDYGYTF

d_call: TRBD1
j_call: TRBJ1-2
clone_size: .
v_call: TRBV6-5
cdr3_nt: TGTGCCAGCAGTTACTCTTCAGGGGGCAAGAGAGGCTACACCTTC
cdr3_aa: CASSYSSGGKRGYTF

d_call: TRBD1
j_call: TRBJ2-7
clone_size: .
v_call: TRBV11-1
cdr3_nt: TGTGCCAGCAGCTTGGGACAGGGTGTTAACAAGCAGTACTTC
cdr3_aa: CASSLGQGVNKQYF

d_call: .
j_call: TRBJ2-7
clone_size: .
v_call: TRBV18
cdr3_nt: TGTGCCAGCTCACCGGACAGTATTGCCTACGAGCAGTACTTC
cdr3_aa: CASSPDSIAYEQYF

d_call: .
j_call: TRBJ1-5
clone_size: .
v_call: TRBV5-1
cdr3_nt: TGCGCCAGCAGCTTGGTCCGCCACAGGGTTGGTTTCGATCAGCCCCAGCATTTT
cdr3_aa: CASSLVRHRVGFDQPQHF

d_call: TRBD1
j_call: TRBJ1-5
clone_size: .
v_call: TRBV18
cdr3_nt: TGTGCCAGCTCACCGACAGGGGGCTCGGATCAGCCCCAGCATTTT
cdr3_aa: CASSPTGGSDQPQHF

d_call: TRBD1
j_call: TRBJ1-1
clone_size: .
v_call: TRBV14
cdr3_nt: TGTGCCAGCAGCCACTACAGGGGGCTGGGCACTGAAGCTTTCTTT
cdr3_aa: CASSHYRGLGTEAFF

d_call: TRBD1
j_call: TRBJ2-7
clone_size: .
v_call: TRBV11-2
cdr3_nt: TGTGCCAGCAGCAAAACGGGACAGAACCCCTACGAGCAGTACTTC
cdr3_aa: CASSKTGQNPYEQYF

d_call: .
j_call: TRBJ2-7
clone_size: .
v_call: TRBV10-2
cdr3_nt: TGCGCCAGCAGTGTTGTAACCTACGAGCAGTACTTC
cdr3_aa: CASSVVTYEQYF

d_call: .
j_call: TRBJ1-2
clone_size: .
v_call: TRBV7-7
cdr3_nt: TGTGCCAGCAGCTTAGAAAGGGGACATTCACCAGAGAGAGGCTACACCTTC
cdr3_aa: CASSLERGHSPERGYTF

d_call: TRBD2
j_call: TRBJ2-2
clone_size: .
v_call: TRBV7-2
cdr3_nt: TGTGCCAGCAGCAGGACTAGCCTTATCACCGGGGAGCTGTTTTTT
cdr3_aa: CASSRTSLITGELFF

d_call: .
j_call: TRBJ2-2
clone_size: .
v_call: TRBV29-1
cdr3_nt: TGCAGCGTTCTCTTACAGGGTCTGGGGGAGCTGTTTTTT
cdr3_aa: CSVLLQGLGELFF

d_call: TRBD2
j_call: TRBJ2-7
clone_size: once
v_call: TRBV6-1
cdr3_nt: TGTGCCAGCAGTGGTCCCGGGCGGGAGGGTACTTCGCACGAGCAGTACTTC
cdr3_aa: CASSGPGREGTSHEQYF

d_call: .
j_call: TRBJ1-2
clone_size: .
v_call: TRBV28
cdr3_nt: TGTGCCAGCTTCTCCCCTGGCACCTATGGCTACACCTTC
cdr3_aa: CASFSPGTYGYTF

d_call: .
j_call: TRBJ1-1
clone_size: .
v_call: TRBV7-9
cdr3_nt: TGTGCCAGCAGCATCGGACAGTCTGCTGAAGCTTTCTTT
cdr3_aa: CASSIGQSAEAFF

d_call: .
j_call: TRBJ2-1
clone_size: .
v_call: TRBV5-4
cdr3_nt: TGTGCCAGCAGCTCGGAGTCCAGAAATGAGCAGTTCTTC
cdr3_aa: CASSSESRNEQFF

d_call: TRBD2
j_call: TRBJ2-1
clone_size: few
v_call: TRBV2
cdr3_nt: TGTGCCAGCAGGGTAGCGGGAGTTCCTGAGCAGTTCTTC
cdr3_aa: CASRVAGVPEQFF

d_call: .
j_call: TRBJ2-7
clone_size: .
v_call: TRBV2
cdr3_nt: TGTGCCAGCAGTGATGAGGGCAGAGAGTGCTTC
cdr3_aa: CASSDEGRECF

d_call: TRBD2
j_call: TRBJ2-7
clone_size: few
v_call: TRBV4-2
cdr3_nt: TGTGCCAGCAGCTTGGCGGGAGGGCCGTACGAGCAGTACTTC
cdr3_aa: CASSLAGGPYEQYF

d_call: .
j_call: TRBJ2-7
clone_size: .
v_call: TRBV6-1
cdr3_nt: TGTGCCAGCAGCCGGGGGTACTACGAGCAGTACTTC
cdr3_aa: CASSRGYYEQYF

d_call: .
j_call: TRBJ2-7
clone_size: .
v_call: TRBV7-6
cdr3_nt: TGTGCCAGCAGCCCATCGGTAGCCGAGAGTGAGCAGTACTTC
cdr3_aa: CASSPSVAESEQYF

d_call: .
j_call: TRBJ2-7
clone_size: .
v_call: TRBV7-9
cdr3_nt: TGTGCCAGCAGCTCGGACGGCCCACTCGGGAGCGAGCAGTACTTC
cdr3_aa: CASSSDGPLGSEQYF

d_call: TRBD1
j_call: TRBJ2-5
clone_size: .
v_call: TRBV15
cdr3_nt: TGTGCCACCAGCAGAGATAGGGCGGCAGGGGGCCCCGAGACCCAGTACTTC
cdr3_aa: CATSRDRAAGGPETQYF

d_call: TRBD2
j_call: TRBJ2-1
clone_size: .
v_call: TRBV6-5
cdr3_nt: TGTGCCAGCAGGGGACTAGCGGGGGTGGGGAAGCAGTTCTTC
cdr3_aa: CASRGLAGVGKQFF

d_call: .
j_call: TRBJ1-1
clone_size: .
v_call: TRBV6-5
cdr3_nt: TGTGCCAGCAGTTACGATGCAGTTGAAGCTTTCTTT
cdr3_aa: CASSYDAVEAFF

d_call: .
j_call: TRBJ2-1
clone_size: .
v_call: TRBV25-1
cdr3_nt: TGTGCCAGCAACAGCGGAGACGGTTACAATGAGCAGTTCTTC
cdr3_aa: CASNSGDGYNEQFF

d_call: .
j_call: TRBJ2-3
clone_size: .
v_call: TRBV7-6
cdr3_nt: TGTGCCAGCAGCCTGACAGAGGTCAACACAGATACGCAGTATTTT
cdr3_aa: CASSLTEVNTDTQYF

d_call: TRBD1
j_call: TRBJ2-5
clone_size: .
v_call: TRBV5-6
cdr3_nt: TGTGCCAGCAGCTTCAACCAGGACAGGGGGCTTGGGGGAGAGACCCAGTACTTC
cdr3_aa: CASSFNQDRGLGGETQYF

d_call: TRBD1
j_call: TRBJ2-2
clone_size: .
v_call: TRBV7-8
cdr3_nt: TGTGCCAGCAGCCAAGGGCCAGGGACAGAGAACACCGGGGAGCTGTTTTTT
cdr3_aa: CASSQGPGTENTGELFF

d_call: TRBD2
j_call: TRBJ2-5
clone_size: .
v_call: TRBV19
cdr3_nt: TGTGCCAGTAGTCTAGCGGGAGGGCTTCGAGAGACCCAGTACTTC
cdr3_aa: CASSLAGGLRETQYF

d_call: .
j_call: TRBJ2-1
clone_size: .
v_call: TRBV7-8
cdr3_nt: TGTGCCAGCAGCTTAACTAGCTGGAGCTCCTACAATGAGCAGTTCTTC
cdr3_aa: CASSLTSWSSYNEQFF

d_call: .
j_call: TRBJ2-3
clone_size: .
v_call: TRBV2
cdr3_nt: TGTGCCAGCATTGAGGACAGAGTCACAGATACGCAGTATTTT
cdr3_aa: CASIEDRVTDTQYF

d_call: TRBD1
j_call: TRBJ1-3
clone_size: .
v_call: TRBV28
cdr3_nt: TGTGCCAGCAACCTTCGGACAGGGAGGAACACCATATATTTT
cdr3_aa: CASNLRTGRNTIYF

d_call: TRBD2
j_call: TRBJ2-7
clone_size: .
v_call: TRBV25-1
cdr3_nt: TGTGCCAGCAGCGAACACGGCGGGGGAGACGGGGCCTACGAGCAGTACTTC
cdr3_aa: CASSEHGGGDGAYEQYF

d_call: .
j_call: TRBJ1-2
clone_size: .
v_call: TRBV28
cdr3_nt: TGTGCCAGCAGTCCCGGAGCGAACTATGGCTACACCTTC
cdr3_aa: CASSPGANYGYTF

d_call: .
j_call: TRBJ2-2
clone_size: .
v_call: TRBV6-1
cdr3_nt: TGTGCCAGCAGTTCCAGGGGGAACACCGGGGAGCTGTTTTTT
cdr3_aa: CASSSRGNTGELFF

d_call: .
j_call: TRBJ2-5
clone_size: .
v_call: TRBV5-6
cdr3_nt: TGTGCCAGCAGCTTGGTCGGGGAACAAGAGACCCAGTACTTC
cdr3_aa: CASSLVGEQETQYF

d_call: TRBD1
j_call: TRBJ2-5
clone_size: once
v_call: TRBV9
cdr3_nt: TGTGCCAGCAGCGACCCCGGACAGGGAGGAGAGACCCAGTACTTC
cdr3_aa: CASSDPGQGGETQYF

d_call: TRBD1
j_call: TRBJ1-6
clone_size: .
v_call: TRBV7-9
cdr3_nt: TGTGCCAGCAGCCCCCGGACAGGGTTAATTTCACCCCTCCACTTT
cdr3_aa: CASSPRTGLISPLHF